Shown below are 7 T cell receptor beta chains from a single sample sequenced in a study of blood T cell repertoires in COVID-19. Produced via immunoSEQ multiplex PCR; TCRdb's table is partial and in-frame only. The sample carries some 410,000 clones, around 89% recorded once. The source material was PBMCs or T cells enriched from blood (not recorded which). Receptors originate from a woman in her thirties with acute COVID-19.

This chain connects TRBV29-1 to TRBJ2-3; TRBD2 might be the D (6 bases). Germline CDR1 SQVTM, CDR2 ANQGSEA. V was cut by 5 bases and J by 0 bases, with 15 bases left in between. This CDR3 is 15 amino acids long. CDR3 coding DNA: TGCAGCGTTAACCGGGACTCGGCGAGCACAGATACGCAGTATTTT. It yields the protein CSVNRDSASTDTQYF.

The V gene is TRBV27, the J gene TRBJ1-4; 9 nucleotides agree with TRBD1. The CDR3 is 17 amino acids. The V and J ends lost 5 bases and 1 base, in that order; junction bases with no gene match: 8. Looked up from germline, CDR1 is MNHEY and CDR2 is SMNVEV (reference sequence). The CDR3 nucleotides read TGTGCCAGCAGTCCTCTGGGACAGGGCTTAACTAATGAAAAACTGTTTTTT. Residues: CASSPLGQGLTNEKLFF.

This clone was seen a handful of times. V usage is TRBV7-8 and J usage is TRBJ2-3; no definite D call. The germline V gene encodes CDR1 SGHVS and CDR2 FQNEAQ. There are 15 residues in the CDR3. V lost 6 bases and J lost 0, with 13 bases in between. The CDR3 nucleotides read TGTGCCAGCAGAGTCGGCTCAGGTAGCACAGATACGCAGTATTTT. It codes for CASRVGSGSTDTQYF.

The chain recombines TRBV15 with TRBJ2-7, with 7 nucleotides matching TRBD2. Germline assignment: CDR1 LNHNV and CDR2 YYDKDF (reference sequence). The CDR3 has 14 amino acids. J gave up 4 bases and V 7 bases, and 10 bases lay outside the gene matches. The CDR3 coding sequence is TGTGCCACCACCCCTGGGGGGGGTGGATACGAGCAGTACTTC. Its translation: CATTPGGGGYEQYF.

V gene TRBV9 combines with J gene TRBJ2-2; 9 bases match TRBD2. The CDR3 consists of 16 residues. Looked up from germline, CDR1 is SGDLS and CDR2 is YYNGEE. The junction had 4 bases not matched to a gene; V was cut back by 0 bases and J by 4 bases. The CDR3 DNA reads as TGTGCCAGCAGCGTAGGCGGGACTAGCCCCACCGGGGAGCTGTTTTTT. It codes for CASSVGGTSPTGELFF. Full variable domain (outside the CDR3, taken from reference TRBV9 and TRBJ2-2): DSGVTQTPKHLITATGQRVTLRCSPRSGDLSVYWYQQSLDQGLQFLIQYYNGEERAKGNILERFSAQQFPDLHSELNLSSLELGDSALYFCASSVGGTSPTGELFFGEGSRLTVL.

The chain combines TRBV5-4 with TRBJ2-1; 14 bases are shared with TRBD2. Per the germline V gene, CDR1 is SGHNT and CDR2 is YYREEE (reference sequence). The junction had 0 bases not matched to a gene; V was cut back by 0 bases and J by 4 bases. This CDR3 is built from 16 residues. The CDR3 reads CASSLGTSGGYNEQFF. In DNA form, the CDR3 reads TGTGCCAGCAGCTTGGGGACTAGCGGGGGGTACAATGAGCAGTTCTTC.

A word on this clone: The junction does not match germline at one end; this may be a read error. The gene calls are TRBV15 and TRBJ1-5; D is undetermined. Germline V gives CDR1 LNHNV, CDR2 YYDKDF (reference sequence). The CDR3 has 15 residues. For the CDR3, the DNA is TGTGCCACCAGCCGAGAGGGAGGGTTGGGTCAGCCCCAGCATTTT. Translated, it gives CATSREGGLGQPQHF.